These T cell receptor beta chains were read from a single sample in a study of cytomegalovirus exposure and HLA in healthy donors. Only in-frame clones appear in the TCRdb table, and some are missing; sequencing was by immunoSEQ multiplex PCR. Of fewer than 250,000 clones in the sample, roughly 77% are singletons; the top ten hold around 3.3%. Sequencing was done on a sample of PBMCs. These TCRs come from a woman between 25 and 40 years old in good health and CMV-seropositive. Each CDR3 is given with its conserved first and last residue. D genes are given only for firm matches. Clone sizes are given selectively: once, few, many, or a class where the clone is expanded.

cdr3_nt: TGTGCCAGCAGCTTACCTACCAGGGCTGATGCTTTCTTT; cdr3_aa: CASSLPTRADAFF; v_call: TRBV5-4; clone_size: -; j_call: TRBJ1-1; d_call: -
cdr3_nt: TGTGCCAGCAACGGGGGAGTCTATGGCTACACCTTC; cdr3_aa: CASNGGVYGYTF; v_call: TRBV28; clone_size: -; j_call: TRBJ1-2; d_call: -
cdr3_nt: TGTGCCAGCAGCTTATCATCGGGACAGGGTCATGGCTACACCTTC; cdr3_aa: CASSLSSGQGHGYTF; v_call: TRBV7-9; clone_size: few; j_call: TRBJ1-2; d_call: TRBD1
cdr3_nt: TGTGCCAGCAGCTTAGCCTCGACTAATGAAAAACTGTTTTTT; cdr3_aa: CASSLASTNEKLFF; v_call: TRBV5-6; clone_size: -; j_call: TRBJ1-4; d_call: -
cdr3_nt: TGCGCCAGCAGCTCCGGACACCATGGGCAGCCCCAGCATTTT; cdr3_aa: CASSSGHHGQPQHF; v_call: TRBV5-1; clone_size: -; j_call: TRBJ1-5; d_call: -
cdr3_nt: TGTGCCAGTAGTCAGGGCAATGAGCAGTTCTTC; cdr3_aa: CASSQGNEQFF; v_call: TRBV19; clone_size: -; j_call: TRBJ2-1; d_call: -
cdr3_nt: TGCGCCAGCAGCTCCGGGGGGGAAGGTTCACCCCTCCACTTT; cdr3_aa: CASSSGGEGSPLHF; v_call: TRBV5-1; clone_size: -; j_call: TRBJ1-6; d_call: -
cdr3_nt: TGCAGCTCCTTAGAGGGCTACACCTTC; cdr3_aa: CSSLEGYTF; v_call: TRBV29-1; clone_size: -; j_call: TRBJ1-2; d_call: -
cdr3_nt: TGTGCCAGCAGTTTTGTCCCGGAGACAGGAGAGCAGTACTTC; cdr3_aa: CASSFVPETGEQYF; v_call: TRBV27; clone_size: -; j_call: TRBJ2-7; d_call: -
cdr3_nt: TGTGCCAGCAGTGATAGCTGGTTCAATGAGCAGTTCTTC; cdr3_aa: CASSDSWFNEQFF; v_call: TRBV2; clone_size: -; j_call: TRBJ2-1; d_call: -
cdr3_nt: TGTGCCAGCAGTGAGCTAGCGGGAGCTGGCAATGAGCAGTTCTTC; cdr3_aa: CASSELAGAGNEQFF; v_call: TRBV6-1; clone_size: few; j_call: TRBJ2-1; d_call: TRBD2
cdr3_nt: TGTGCCAGCAGTTGGGACAGGGCGAAAGAGCAGTACTTC; cdr3_aa: CASSWDRAKEQYF; v_call: TRBV28; clone_size: once; j_call: TRBJ2-7; d_call: TRBD1
cdr3_nt: TGCAGTGCTAGCCAACACGGGGAGCTGTTTTTT; cdr3_aa: CSASQHGELFF; v_call: TRBV20-1; clone_size: -; j_call: TRBJ2-2; d_call: -
cdr3_nt: TGCGCCAGCAGCTTGGAGCGGACCAAAAACATTCAGTACTTC; cdr3_aa: CASSLERTKNIQYF; v_call: TRBV5-1; clone_size: once; j_call: TRBJ2-4; d_call: -
cdr3_nt: TGCAGCGTTGAGTCCCCTCGGGAGACCCAGTACTTC; cdr3_aa: CSVESPRETQYF; v_call: TRBV29-1; clone_size: -; j_call: TRBJ2-5; d_call: -
cdr3_nt: TGTGCCAGCAGTTCGACTAGCGGGACGGTCGGGGAGCTGTTTTTT; cdr3_aa: CASSSTSGTVGELFF; v_call: TRBV6-1; clone_size: -; j_call: TRBJ2-2; d_call: TRBD2
cdr3_nt: TGCGCCAGCAGAGGCACTCCGGGGTCCTACAATGAGCAGTTCTTC; cdr3_aa: CASRGTPGSYNEQFF; v_call: TRBV5-1; clone_size: few; j_call: TRBJ2-1; d_call: -
cdr3_nt: TGTGCCAGCAGTTTACAGGAAGCACTAGCAGAGGGTTATGAGCAGTTCTTC; cdr3_aa: CASSLQEALAEGYEQFF; v_call: TRBV27; clone_size: -; j_call: TRBJ2-1; d_call: -
cdr3_nt: TGCGCCAGCAGCGGGGACAGAAGGATTGTCAATGAAAAACTGTTTTTT; cdr3_aa: CASSGDRRIVNEKLFF; v_call: TRBV4-1; clone_size: few; j_call: TRBJ1-4; d_call: TRBD1
cdr3_nt: TGTGCCAGCAGTTCCCCTTTAGGGGGAGCTAGGTACGAGCAGTACTTC; cdr3_aa: CASSSPLGGARYEQYF; v_call: TRBV27; clone_size: -; j_call: TRBJ2-7; d_call: -
cdr3_nt: TGTGCCAGCGCCACAGGAAACACCATATATTTT; cdr3_aa: CASATGNTIYF; v_call: TRBV9; clone_size: -; j_call: TRBJ1-3; d_call: -
cdr3_nt: TGTGCCAGCTCACCACCCGCCGGGAACTATGGCTACACCTTC; cdr3_aa: CASSPPAGNYGYTF; v_call: TRBV18; clone_size: few; j_call: TRBJ1-2; d_call: -
cdr3_nt: TGTGCCAGCAGGTCACGCCCCGGGACAGGGGGCCGGGAGACCCAGTACTTC; cdr3_aa: CASRSRPGTGGRETQYF; v_call: TRBV7-9; clone_size: few; j_call: TRBJ2-5; d_call: TRBD1
cdr3_nt: TGCGCCAGCAGCTGGGCCGGGACTAGCGTCTCAGATACGCAGTATTTT; cdr3_aa: CASSWAGTSVSDTQYF; v_call: TRBV5-1; clone_size: -; j_call: TRBJ2-3; d_call: TRBD2
cdr3_nt: TGCGCCAGCTTCGGGGACAGAGGCTACACCTTC; cdr3_aa: CASFGDRGYTF; v_call: TRBV5-1; clone_size: few; j_call: TRBJ1-2; d_call: TRBD1
cdr3_nt: TGCACCAGCAGCCAACGTATAGCGGGAGGAAACAATGAGCAGTTCTTC; cdr3_aa: CTSSQRIAGGNNEQFF; v_call: TRBV1; clone_size: -; j_call: TRBJ2-1; d_call: -
cdr3_nt: TGTGCCAGCAGTTCCAGGCGGGGACAGAGTGCCGAGCAGTACTTC; cdr3_aa: CASSSRRGQSAEQYF; v_call: TRBV28; clone_size: few; j_call: TRBJ2-7; d_call: -
cdr3_nt: TGTGCCAGCAGCCTACTAGCGGAAGGTTACAATGAGCAGTTCTTC; cdr3_aa: CASSLLAEGYNEQFF; v_call: TRBV28; clone_size: once; j_call: TRBJ2-1; d_call: TRBD2
cdr3_nt: TGTGCCAGTAGTATAGGGTCAGTCAATCAGCCCCAGCATTTT; cdr3_aa: CASSIGSVNQPQHF; v_call: TRBV19; clone_size: -; j_call: TRBJ1-5; d_call: -
cdr3_nt: TGTGCCACCCAGGGGCAGGGACTAGCGGGAGGAGGGCAGTACTTC; cdr3_aa: CATQGQGLAGGGQYF; v_call: TRBV25-1; clone_size: -; j_call: TRBJ2-7; d_call: TRBD2
cdr3_nt: TGTGCCAGCAGCCAGGGGGCCCTTCGGGGATCGAATGGCTACACCTTC; cdr3_aa: CASSQGALRGSNGYTF; v_call: TRBV25-1; clone_size: -; j_call: TRBJ1-2; d_call: TRBD1
cdr3_nt: TGTGCCAGCAGTTTTCGAAAGGGGTTCGCCTACGAGCAGTACTTC; cdr3_aa: CASSFRKGFAYEQYF; v_call: TRBV28; clone_size: few; j_call: TRBJ2-7; d_call: -
cdr3_nt: TGTGCCAGCAGTTACGGGAGGGCAGATATCTATGGCTACACCTTC; cdr3_aa: CASSYGRADIYGYTF; v_call: TRBV6-5; clone_size: -; j_call: TRBJ1-2; d_call: -
cdr3_nt: TGTGCCAGCGGTGTACATGTGAACACTGAAGCTTTCTTT; cdr3_aa: CASGVHVNTEAFF; v_call: TRBV6-1; clone_size: -; j_call: TRBJ1-1; d_call: -
cdr3_nt: TGTGCCAGCTCACCGAAAGTATCAGGGGGGTCTGGAAACACCATATATTTT; cdr3_aa: CASSPKVSGGSGNTIYF; v_call: TRBV18; clone_size: -; j_call: TRBJ1-3; d_call: TRBD1
cdr3_nt: TGTGCCAGCAGCCAAGATGGCGGGATTTTAGGAAACACCATATATTTT; cdr3_aa: CASSQDGGILGNTIYF; v_call: TRBV14; clone_size: -; j_call: TRBJ1-3; d_call: -
cdr3_nt: TGTGCCAGCAGTGAATCCCCGGGACTAGCTTACGAGCAGTACTTC; cdr3_aa: CASSESPGLAYEQYF; v_call: TRBV6-1; clone_size: -; j_call: TRBJ2-7; d_call: TRBD2
cdr3_nt: TGCGCCAGCAAGGAGGGGCTGGCCTACAATGAGCAGTTCTTC; cdr3_aa: CASKEGLAYNEQFF; v_call: TRBV5-1; clone_size: -; j_call: TRBJ2-1; d_call: -
cdr3_nt: TGTGCCAGCAGTCCCCTGGTGGCAGTGAACACTGAAGCTTTCTTT; cdr3_aa: CASSPLVAVNTEAFF; v_call: TRBV6-1; clone_size: -; j_call: TRBJ1-1; d_call: -
cdr3_nt: TGTGCCAGTAGTGGACAGACTTACACTGAAGCTTTCTTT; cdr3_aa: CASSGQTYTEAFF; v_call: TRBV19; clone_size: -; j_call: TRBJ1-1; d_call: -
cdr3_nt: TGCGCCAGCAGCCAAGATGTGATAACAGCCAGCAAGCCCCAGCATTTT; cdr3_aa: CASSQDVITASKPQHF; v_call: TRBV4-1; clone_size: -; j_call: TRBJ1-5; d_call: -
cdr3_nt: TGTGCCGGCACACGGACTAGCACAGATACGCAGTATTTT; cdr3_aa: CAGTRTSTDTQYF; v_call: TRBV2; clone_size: -; j_call: TRBJ2-3; d_call: -
cdr3_nt: TGTGCCAGCAGTACACAGGGGGCAGGGAATCAGCCCCAGCATTTT; cdr3_aa: CASSTQGAGNQPQHF; v_call: TRBV2; clone_size: -; j_call: TRBJ1-5; d_call: TRBD1
cdr3_nt: TGCGCCAGCACCATCACAACAGGTAGCTCCTACGAGCAGTACTTC; cdr3_aa: CASTITTGSSYEQYF; v_call: TRBV7-8; clone_size: -; j_call: TRBJ2-7; d_call: -
cdr3_nt: TGTGCCAGCAGTTCACAGAGGGGTACAGGGGGGCTCGAGCAGTACTTC; cdr3_aa: CASSSQRGTGGLEQYF; v_call: TRBV6-5; clone_size: -; j_call: TRBJ2-7; d_call: TRBD1
cdr3_nt: TGTGCCAGCAGGACAACTAGCACAGATACGCAGTATTTT; cdr3_aa: CASRTTSTDTQYF; v_call: TRBV6-5; clone_size: -; j_call: TRBJ2-3; d_call: -
cdr3_nt: TGTGCCAGCAGTGACCGGAGGGGGCTTAATGAAAAACTGTTTTTT; cdr3_aa: CASSDRRGLNEKLFF; v_call: TRBV25-1; clone_size: -; j_call: TRBJ1-4; d_call: TRBD1
cdr3_nt: TGTGCCAGCAGCATTAGCGGGAGGGCCCTCTACGAGCAGTACTTC; cdr3_aa: CASSISGRALYEQYF; v_call: TRBV6-5; clone_size: -; j_call: TRBJ2-7; d_call: TRBD2
cdr3_nt: TGTGCCAGCAGCTTGGTGCCGGGGGGGGACTACGAGCAGTACTTC; cdr3_aa: CASSLVPGGDYEQYF; v_call: TRBV5-4; clone_size: -; j_call: TRBJ2-7; d_call: TRBD2
cdr3_nt: TGTGCCAGCAGATCCGTACCGGGATCTAATGAAAAACTGTTTTTT; cdr3_aa: CASRSVPGSNEKLFF; v_call: TRBV27; clone_size: -; j_call: TRBJ1-4; d_call: -
cdr3_nt: TGCGCCAGCAACTTAAAACTAGCCAAAAACATTCAGTACTTC; cdr3_aa: CASNLKLAKNIQYF; v_call: TRBV5-1; clone_size: -; j_call: TRBJ2-4; d_call: -
cdr3_nt: TGTGCCAGCAGCTCCCTCTCACTAGCGGGAGGGCTTAATGAGCAGTTCTTC; cdr3_aa: CASSSLSLAGGLNEQFF; v_call: TRBV11-2; clone_size: -; j_call: TRBJ2-1; d_call: TRBD2
cdr3_nt: TGCGCCAGCAGCCCGGAGGTGAGACAGAACACTGAAGCTTTCTTT; cdr3_aa: CASSPEVRQNTEAFF; v_call: TRBV5-1; clone_size: -; j_call: TRBJ1-1; d_call: -
cdr3_nt: TGTGCCAGCAAGGACAGGGCCGGCTACGAGCAGTACTTC; cdr3_aa: CASKDRAGYEQYF; v_call: TRBV6-1; clone_size: -; j_call: TRBJ2-7; d_call: TRBD1
cdr3_nt: TGTGCCAGCAGCCCCCGAGATGGGGCCAACGTCCTGACTTTC; cdr3_aa: CASSPRDGANVLTF; v_call: TRBV11-3; clone_size: -; j_call: TRBJ2-6; d_call: -
cdr3_nt: TGTGCCAGCAGTGAAAGGGGCTCTTACAATGAGCAGTTCTTC; cdr3_aa: CASSERGSYNEQFF; v_call: TRBV6-1; clone_size: -; j_call: TRBJ2-1; d_call: -
cdr3_nt: TGCGCCAGCAGCTTCCCGGGACTAGCGGGAGCCGGGGAGCTGTTTTTT; cdr3_aa: CASSFPGLAGAGELFF; v_call: TRBV5-1; clone_size: -; j_call: TRBJ2-2; d_call: TRBD2